The rows below give T cell receptor beta chains drawn from one sample of a study of blood T cell repertoires in COVID-19. Sequencing was performed with immunoSEQ multiplex PCR; in TCRdb, only in-frame clones are kept and a portion is missing. The sample has around 110,000 clones, 90% seen once. Sequencing was carried out using peripheral blood. These receptor sequences come from a human donor with active COVID-19. The donor label of this sample is uncertain. CDR3s include the opening cysteine and the closing phenylalanine or tryptophan. The order of the fields is clone size, D gene, V gene, J gene, CDR3 DNA, CDR3 protein. A D gene is named only where the DNA matches it firmly. Rows may omit the clone size; those that give it use once, few, many or a size class.

>NA|NA|TRBV5-6|TRBJ1-1
TGTGCCAGCAGCTTGGTGGGCCGGCTGAACACTGAAGCTTTCTTT
CASSLVGRLNTEAFF
>NA|NA|TRBV7-2|TRBJ1-5
TGTGCCAGCAGCCCACAGGGAAGGGATAGGCAGCCCCAGCATTTT
CASSPQGRDRQPQHF
>once|TRBD1|TRBV18|TRBJ1-1
TGTGCCAGCTCACCCCCGACAGGGGCGTTATCTGAAGCTTTCTTT
CASSPPTGALSEAFF
>NA|TRBD2|TRBV7-3|TRBJ2-1
TGTGCCAGCAGCTCGGGACTAGCGGGGTTTACTCAGTTCTTC
CASSSGLAGFTQFF
>NA|NA|TRBV18|TRBJ2-7
TGTGCCAGCTCACCAAGCACACAGTCCTACGAGCAGTACTTC
CASSPSTQSYEQYF
>once|TRBD1|TRBV4-3|TRBJ2-3
TGCGCCAGCAGCCCCAGGGGGCGCTTGGATACGCAGTATTTT
CASSPRGRLDTQYF
>NA|NA|TRBV5-1|TRBJ2-6
TGCGCCAGCTCTAAGACCGGGACACTCCTCTCTGGGGCCAACGTCCTGACTTTC
CASSKTGTLLSGANVLTF
>NA|NA|TRBV3-1/TRBV3-2|TRBJ2-7
TGTGCCAGCAGCTACGCGGGACAGACCTACGAGCAGTACTTC
CASSYAGQTYEQYF
>NA|NA|TRBV9|TRBJ2-2
TGTGCCAGCAGCGTAGTTCGGGGTAGCGGCACCGGGGAGCTGTTTTTT
CASSVVRGSGTGELFF
>NA|NA|TRBV7-6|TRBJ2-2
TGTGCCAGCAGCTTAGTGTGGTCCGGCGGGGAGCTGTTTTTT
CASSLVWSGGELFF
>NA|TRBD1|TRBV10-2|TRBJ1-4
TGCGCCAGCAGCGGAGGGGGCGGGTACGGTGAAAAACTGTTTTTT
CASSGGGGYGEKLFF
>NA|NA|TRBV11-2|TRBJ2-2
TGTGCCAGCAGCTTAGCGGCAGGGGCGAACACCGGGGAGCTGTTTTTT
CASSLAAGANTGELFF
>NA|TRBD1|TRBV5-8|TRBJ2-7
TGTGCCAGCAGCCGTGTCCGGGACAGGGGCTCCTACGAGCAGTACTTC
CASSRVRDRGSYEQYF
>NA|NA|TRBV2|TRBJ1-5
TGTGCCAGCAGAAACAGGGAGAGCAATCAGCCCCAGCATTTT
CASRNRESNQPQHF
>NA|NA|TRBV19|TRBJ1-5
TGTGCCAGTAGTAACCCGCCTGGACTGCGCAATCAGCCCCAGCATTTT
CASSNPPGLRNQPQHF
>NA|NA|TRBV28|TRBJ1-1
TGTGCCACCACTCCCCTGAAGCGGACGAACACTGAAGCTTTCTTT
CATTPLKRTNTEAFF
>NA|TRBD1|TRBV5-1|TRBJ2-3
TGCGCCAGCGACAGGGTCAATTTTGGAGATACGCAGTATTTT
CASDRVNFGDTQYF
>NA|TRBD1|TRBV7-2|TRBJ2-2
TGTGCCAGCAGCTCGACAGGGATAATCAACACCGGGGAGCTGTTTTTT
CASSSTGIINTGELFF
>NA|NA|TRBV10-2|TRBJ2-6
TGCGCCAGCACCCTCAGTCCACCTGGGGCCAACGTCCTGACTTTC
CASTLSPPGANVLTF
>NA|NA|TRBV5-1|TRBJ2-5
TGCGCCAGCAGCTTGACAGGAGCAGAGACCCAGTACTTC
CASSLTGAETQYF
>NA|TRBD2|TRBV4-1|TRBJ2-1
TGCGCCAGCAGCCAACCTGGCGGGGGGACCAATGAGCAGTTCTTC
CASSQPGGGTNEQFF
>NA|NA|TRBV5-1|TRBJ2-6
TGCGCCAGCAGCCGCATAGGGGCCGGGGCCAACGTCCTGACTTTC
CASSRIGAGANVLTF
>NA|TRBD1|TRBV5-4|TRBJ2-7
TGTGCCAGCAGCTTGGGACAGGGGGCCCCCTACGAGCAGTACTTC
CASSLGQGAPYEQYF
>NA|TRBD1|TRBV5-1|TRBJ2-7
TGCGCCAGCAGCATAGGGACAGGGGGGCCCTACGAGCAGTACTTC
CASSIGTGGPYEQYF
>NA|TRBD1|TRBV6-6|TRBJ1-5
TGTGCCAGCAACCTCGACAGGGGAGGGCCCCAGCATTTT
CASNLDRGGPQHF
>NA|TRBD1|TRBV7-2|TRBJ1-1
TGTGCCAGCAGCTCGGGACAGATGAACACTGAAGCTTTCTTT
CASSSGQMNTEAFF
>NA|NA|TRBV5-6|TRBJ1-2
TGTGCCAGCAGCTTGGCCGCAGGGATTCCTGGCTACACCTTC
CASSLAAGIPGYTF
>NA|NA|TRBV7-2|TRBJ1-4
TGTGCCAGCAGCTACCAGGGGAGTAATGAAAAACTGTTTTTT
CASSYQGSNEKLFF
>once|NA|TRBV30|TRBJ2-7
TGTGCCTGGAGTGGGGCTAACGAGCAGTACTTC
CAWSGANEQYF
>NA|NA|TRBV14|TRBJ1-1
TGTGCCAGCAGCCTAGAGAGGCCGGAGACAGACCATGAAGCTTTCTTT
CASSLERPETDHEAFF
>NA|TRBD1|TRBV15|TRBJ1-4
TGTGCCACCAGCAGAGGACAGGGGGGCGAAAAACTGTTTTTT
CATSRGQGGEKLFF
>NA|NA|TRBV6-4|TRBJ2-3
TGTGCCAGCAGTGACTCCGGGAAAACGCAGTATTTT
CASSDSGKTQYF
>NA|TRBD1|TRBV3-1/TRBV3-2|TRBJ1-4
TGTGCCAGCAGCCATAGGGGGCCGGGTGAAAAACTGTTTTTT
CASSHRGPGEKLFF
>NA|NA|TRBV7-9|TRBJ2-5
TGTGCCAGCAGCTTAGAACAGGGTTTTGGAGAGACCCAGTACTTC
CASSLEQGFGETQYF
>NA|NA|TRBV5-1|TRBJ1-1
TGCGCCAGCAACTCCGGGACTTCGAACACTGAAGCTTTCTTT
CASNSGTSNTEAFF
>NA|NA|TRBV9|TRBJ1-6
TGTGCCAGCAGCGTTTTGGACAGCTCCTATAATTCACCCCTCCACTTT
CASSVLDSSYNSPLHF
>NA|TRBD2|TRBV7-8|TRBJ2-2
TGTGCCAGCAGCCCAACTAGCGGGGCCACCGGGGAGCTGTTTTTT
CASSPTSGATGELFF
>NA|NA|TRBV7-9|TRBJ2-5
TGTGCCAGCAGCTTAGATGGGGGCGGCAGAGAGACCCAGTACTTC
CASSLDGGGRETQYF
>NA|TRBD2|TRBV19|TRBJ2-7
TGTGCCAGTGCTAGCGGGTACTCCTACGAGCAGTACTTC
CASASGYSYEQYF
>NA|TRBD1|TRBV7-6|TRBJ1-6
TGTGCCAGCAGCTTAAACAAGCCGGACAGGGCCCATTCACCCCTCCACTTT
CASSLNKPDRAHSPLHF
>NA|NA|TRBV9|TRBJ2-1
TGTGCCAGCAGCAGTAGCATTGTCACCTACAATGAGCAGTTCTTC
CASSSSIVTYNEQFF
>NA|TRBD2|TRBV5-4|TRBJ2-3
TGTGCCAGCAGCCGAGCACTAGCGGGATTCACAGATACGCAGTATTTT
CASSRALAGFTDTQYF
>once|TRBD1|TRBV6-4|TRBJ1-5
TGTGCCAGTACCGGACAGGAGTACAATCAGCCCCAGCATTTT
CASTGQEYNQPQHF
>NA|NA|TRBV6-5|TRBJ1-2
TGTGCCAGTACGTGGGGATTAGGGGTCTATGGCTACACCTTC
CASTWGLGVYGYTF
>NA|TRBD1|TRBV27|TRBJ1-2
TGTGCCAGCAGAATTGGGACAGGGTTTGGTGGCTACACCTTC
CASRIGTGFGGYTF
>NA|TRBD2|TRBV6-2/TRBV6-3|TRBJ2-5
TGTGCCAGCAGTTACTTAGCGGGGTACCAAGAGACCCAGTACTTC
CASSYLAGYQETQYF
>NA|NA|TRBV7-2|TRBJ2-3
TGTGCCAGCAGCCCTAGCACAGATACGCAGTATTTT
CASSPSTDTQYF
>NA|NA|TRBV27|TRBJ2-3
TGTGCCAGCAGTCTTGGACACCGCACAGATACGCAGTATTTT
CASSLGHRTDTQYF
>NA|NA|TRBV5-1|TRBJ2-3
TGCGCCAGCAGCTTGGCCAGGGGTGAGGATACGCAGTATTTT
CASSLARGEDTQYF
>NA|TRBD1|TRBV29-1|TRBJ1-1
TGCAGCGTTGAAGGCGAGACAGGGGGCACTGAAGCTTTCTTT
CSVEGETGGTEAFF
>few|NA|TRBV19|TRBJ2-2
TGTGCCACCCGTGCCGGGGGGAACACCGGGGAGCTGTTTTTT
CATRAGGNTGELFF
>NA|NA|TRBV27|TRBJ2-1
TGTGCCAGCAGTTTAGGGGGAGGCTCCTACAATGAGCAGTTCTTC
CASSLGGGSYNEQFF
>NA|NA|TRBV12-3/TRBV12-4|TRBJ1-5
TGTGCCAGCAGCCCAGGGTATCAGCCCCAGCATTTT
CASSPGYQPQHF
>NA|NA|TRBV20-1|TRBJ2-1
TGCAGTGCTAGTCGCGGGGCCTCCTACAATGAGCAGTTCTTC
CSASRGASYNEQFF
>once|NA|TRBV11-2|TRBJ1-1
TGTGCCAGCACCTCGTACCCAGGGGTTCTTACTGAAGCTTTCTTT
CASTSYPGVLTEAFF
>NA|TRBD1|TRBV2|TRBJ1-2
TGTGCCACCGTGGACAGGGAGTTCGGCTACACCTTC
CATVDREFGYTF
>NA|TRBD1|TRBV27|TRBJ1-1
TGTGCCAGCAGACGGACAGGCGTCAAAATTGAAGCTTTCTTT
CASRRTGVKIEAFF
>NA|TRBD2|TRBV7-9|TRBJ2-1
TGTGCCAGCAGCCCCCTCGAGCGGGGGCCCTTGAGCTCCTACAATGAGCAGTTCTTC
CASSPLERGPLSSYNEQFF
>NA|NA|TRBV12-3/TRBV12-4|TRBJ1-2
TGTGCCAGCAGTTTGGGGGGTTGGCATGGCTACACCTTC
CASSLGGWHGYTF